This T cell receptor (beta chain) appears in the sequencing data of a study of early T cells in non-severe SARS-CoV-2 infection. Whole-study context: The chains were unpaired, and the sequenced material was bulk RNA from unsorted whole blood.

A note on this clonotype: Its antigen remains unidentified.

The study, taken as a whole, reports: Matching with VDJdb favored anti-spike CD8 responses (missing private and CD4 specificities).

The protocol attached unique molecular identifiers to individual cDNA molecules. MiXCR, applied by TCRdb to the 5' RACE reads, yields one record per CDR3 protein. The sample gives 25,000 to 35,000 distinct CDR3 sequences, about 5.7% of which show up once; 4.5% to 6% is in the top ten. The sample taken for sequencing was whole blood. This TCR derives from an adult who was a healthcare worker with PCR-confirmed SARS-CoV-2 infection or an uninfected control (not recorded which).

CDR3 region: CASSPEGAEQYF. CDR3 coding DNA: TGTGCCAGCTCACCTGAGGGGGCAGAGCAGTACTTC. The chain has TRBV18 and TRBJ2-7; 7 nucleotides line up with TRBD1. Germline assignment: CDR1 KGHSH and CDR2 LQKENI. The CDR3 is 12 amino acids. With V trimmed by 3 bases and J by 7 bases, 3 bases remained unmatched.